The 27 T cell receptor beta chains presented below share a single source sample, sequenced in a study of human T cells and chemical hapten exposure. Time point indicated: pre-sensitization, week 0. The treatment is: therapeutic diphenylcyclopropenone sensitization with weekly scalp DPC. TCRdb recomputed calls from the RACE reads with MiXCR, one row per CDR3 protein. The table includes around 380,000 distinct CDR3 sequences, 4.5% to 7% detected once. The sample here was whole blood, taken in connection with sensitization to the hapten diphenylcyclopropenone (DPC). All receptors come from a woman aged 18-29 years with alopecia areata. Some clones in this sample may be carry-over from other donors' samples.

This clonotype was found many times. The V gene is TRBV9, the J gene TRBJ2-5; 11 positions match TRBD2. Germline loops: CDR1 SGDLS, CDR2 YYNGEE. V trimming: 2 bases; J trimming: 2 bases; junction bases outside the gene matches: 11. This CDR3 spans 18 amino acids. The CDR3 nucleotides are TGTGCCAGCAGCGTTACCCCCGGGACTAGCGGAGCACAAGAGACCCAGTACTTC. Translation: CASSVTPGTSGAQETQYF.

The table lists this clonotype with a few counts. The rearrangement joins TRBV24-1 to TRBJ2-1; 8 bases align to TRBD2. The V and J ends lost 0 bases and 8 bases, in that order; junction bases with no gene match: 17. The CDR3 is 19 residues long. The germline gives CDR1 KGHDR, CDR2 SFDVKD. The CDR3: CATSDLPGVGGGQRDEQFF. For the CDR3, the DNA is TGTGCCACCAGTGATTTGCCCGGTGTCGGGGGGGGGCAGCGGGATGAGCAGTTCTTC.

This clonotype was detected ten times or more. The chain is built from TRBV20-1 and TRBJ1-5, with D maybe TRBD1 (5 bases). Trimming took 6 bases from V and 6 from J, leaving 18 bases between them. Germline values: CDR1 DFQATT, CDR2 SNEGSKA (reference sequence). The length of the CDR3 is 14 residues. CDR3 sequence (DNA): TGCAGTGCCAATCTTGGGGGAGCCGGTCAGCCCCAGCATTTT. Translating gives CSANLGGAGQPQHF.

This clonotype was detected many times. V usage is TRBV7-9 and J usage is TRBJ2-3, with D perhaps TRBD1 (6 bases). The germline V gene has CDR1 SEHNR and CDR2 FQNEAQ (reference sequence). The CDR3 length is 17 residues. Trimming cost V 5 bases and J 0 bases, with 18 bases left between them. CDR3 residues: CASSKGLEQGSTDTQYF. The CDR3 DNA reads TGTGCCAGCAGCAAAGGGCTAGAACAGGGAAGCACAGATACGCAGTATTTT.

The table lists this clonotype with many counts. The J gene is TRBJ2-4, the V gene TRBV6-2 or TRBV6-3, with TRBD1 matching 10 bases. In germline, CDR1 is MNHEY, CDR2 SVGEGT. Trimming cost V 10 bases and J 4 bases; bases outside gene matches: 4. The CDR3 is 13 amino acids. CDR3 protein: CAIKGQGKNIQYF. CDR3 nucleotides: TGTGCCATCAAGGGACAGGGGAAAAACATTCAGTACTTC.

At least ten counts were recorded for this clonotype. The V gene is TRBV24-1, the J gene TRBJ2-3, with D uncertain. There are 13 residues in the CDR3. V lost 2 bases, J lost 5 bases, and 7 bases lay in between. Germline values: CDR1 KGHDR, CDR2 SFDVKD. CDR3 DNA sequence: TGTGCCACCAGTGATTCCTACAAAGATACGCAGTATTTT. It yields the protein CATSDSYKDTQYF.

This clonotype was picked up one time. A much more abundant neighbour one base away suggests this may be a read error. This chain uses TRBV4-1 with TRBJ2-5; D possibly corresponds to TRBD1 (5 bases). CDR1 is MGHRA, CDR2 YSYEKL, per germline. The V and J ends lost 0 bases and 4 bases respectively, with 15 bases between them. This CDR3 comprises 16 residues. This CDR3 is CASSQEGVGPLETQYF. The CDR3 DNA reads TGCGCCAGCAGCCAAGAAGGGGTGGGGCCTTTAGAGACCCAGTACTTC.

This clonotype was observed at least ten times. The V call is TRBV29-1, the J call TRBJ1-2; no firm D call. This CDR3 contains 13 residues. Germline CDR1 SQVTM, CDR2 ANQGSEA. V was pared by 6 bases and J by 5 bases, with 16 bases between. The CDR3 DNA sequence: TGCAGCGTCGCGGAAACAGTTAGTTATGGCTACACCTTC. It encodes CSVAETVSYGYTF.

V usage is TRBV7-3 and J usage is TRBJ2-1, with 7 bases that match TRBD2. This CDR3 comprises 14 residues. Germline V gene data show CDR1 as SGHTA and CDR2 as FQGTGA. V shed 5 bases, J shed 3 bases, and the junction held 4 bases outside the gene matches. The CDR3: CASSPGRDYNEQFF. Here the CDR3 DNA reads TGTGCCAGCAGCCCGGGGAGGGACTACAATGAGCAGTTCTTC.

This clonotype was counted many times. The J gene is TRBJ1-1, the V gene TRBV10-3; D gene uncertain. V was trimmed by 0 bases and J by 0 bases, leaving 5 bases between them. The CDR3 is made up of 14 amino acids. CDR1 is ENHRY and CDR2 is SYGVKD in the germline V gene. The CDR3: CAISESGVNTEAFF. The CDR3 DNA sequence: TGTGCCATCAGTGAGTCCGGGGTGAACACTGAAGCTTTCTTT.

The V and J genes are TRBV4-2 and TRBJ2-1; the D call may be TRBD1 or TRBD2 (5 bases each). CDR3 length: 19 amino acids. The germline V gene encodes CDR1 LGHNA and CDR2 YNFKEQ. Trimming removed 3 bases at V and 6 bases at J, with 27 bases between. In DNA, the CDR3 is TGTGCCAGCAGCCACGACCGCCCCGGGACCTACCGAGTGGGCAATGAGCAGTTCTTC. This encodes CASSHDRPGTYRVGNEQFF.

This clonotype came up many times. The chain combines TRBV4-1 with TRBJ1-1; D not resolved. Looked up from germline, CDR1 is MGHRA and CDR2 is YSYEKL. Trimming left V 1 base short and J 1 base short, with 7 bases between. The CDR3 extends over 14 amino acids. The chain's CDR3 is CASSQVGSNTEAFF. The CDR3 DNA reads as TGCGCCAGCAGCCAAGTCGGGTCGAACACTGAAGCTTTCTTT.

The sample holds a few counts of this clonotype. The rearrangement joins TRBV7-2 to TRBJ2-3; 13 nucleotides line up with TRBD2. The CDR3 loop spans 18 amino acids. J lost 2 bases, V lost 1 base, and 6 bases had no gene match. Germline V gene lookup returns CDR1 SGHTA and CDR2 FQGNSA. The CDR3 DNA sequence: TGTGCCAGCAGCTTAGGGGGGACTAGCGGGGTTTTCACAGATACGCAGTATTTT. Its protein product is CASSLGGTSGVFTDTQYF.

This clonotype was seen repeatedly, ten times or more. DNA of the CDR3: TGTGCCAGTGATATCTGGGAAAACTATGGCTACACCTTC. The encoded protein is CASDIWENYGYTF. The chain is built from TRBV7-2 and TRBJ1-2; no reliable D call. CDR3 length equals 13 residues. The germline gives CDR1 SGHTA, CDR2 FQGNSA. Trimming cost V 9 bases and J 2 bases, with 13 bases left between them.

This clonotype came up many times. The genes are TRBV3-1 and TRBJ2-5; D is uncertain. The germline CDR1 and CDR2 sequences are LGHDT and YNNKEL (reference sequence). The V and J ends lost 1 base and 4 bases respectively, with 16 bases between them. This CDR3 has 16 amino acids. CDR3 sequence (DNA): TGTGCCAGCAGCCAAGTCGCCCCAATAAGAAGAGAGACCCAGTACTTC. Its protein is CASSQVAPIRRETQYF.

This clonotype was picked up many times. V and J are TRBV4-1 and TRBJ2-6, with D uncertain. CDR3 length: 19 residues. The germline V and J ends were trimmed by 1 base and 0 bases, with 16 bases remaining between them. The germline CDR1 and CDR2 sequences are MGHRA and YSYEKL. CDR3 in amino acids: CASSQVPGLADSGANVLTF. The CDR3 coding sequence is TGCGCCAGCAGCCAAGTCCCAGGATTGGCAGACTCTGGGGCCAACGTCCTGACTTTC.

The genes are TRBV10-3 and TRBJ2-3, with D maybe TRBD1 (6 bases). V lost 6 bases, J lost 9 bases, and 19 bases lay in between. The CDR3 consists of 14 residues. Germline V gene sequence: CDR1 ENHRY, CDR2 SYGVKD. CDR3 DNA: TGTGCCATCAGCGATTTGGAACAGGGCCCCACGCAGTATTTT. Translating it yields CAISDLEQGPTQYF.

On this clonotype itself: Germline is not matched at one junction end, which may reflect a read error. This chain links TRBV5-4 with TRBJ2-5; D is perhaps TRBD1 or TRBD2 (5 bases each). Germline V gene lookup returns CDR1 SGHNT and CDR2 YYREEE (reference sequence). This CDR3 is built from 13 residues. The CDR3 region has the DNA TGTGCCAGCAGCTTGGGGGACCAAGCGACCCAGTACTTC. Its protein is CASSLGDQATQYF.

Turning to this clonotype: This may be a read error, as it is one base from a much larger clone. The chain carries TRBV20-1 and TRBJ1-1; D gene uncertain. CDR1 DFQATT and CDR2 SNEGSKA come from the germline V gene (reference sequence). The CDR3 has 12 amino acids. Here the CDR3 DNA reads TGCAGTGCTAGACTAGCGAACACTGGAGCTTTCTTT. Residues: CSARLANTGAFF.

Many counts were recorded for this clonotype. J is TRBJ2-3 and V is TRBV12-3 or TRBV12-4, with 11 bases lining up with TRBD2. V lost 6 bases, J lost 0 bases, and 2 bases stayed unmatched. This CDR3 is 15 amino acids long. The CDR3 DNA follows: TGTGCCAGCAGACTAGCGGGGGATAGCACAGATACGCAGTATTTT. Its protein is CASRLAGDSTDTQYF.

This clonotype was picked up many times. This chain joins TRBV12-3 or TRBV12-4 and TRBJ2-2; D is possibly TRBD2 (5 bases). The CDR3 loop spans 14 amino acids. Deletions cut 6 bases from V and 5 bases from J, with 13 bases between. The CDR3 DNA reads TGTGCCAGCAGCCCCCTTGCGGGTACCGGGGAGCTGTTTTTT. This codes for CASSPLAGTGELFF.

There are a few counts of this clonotype. The gene calls are TRBV4-2 and TRBJ1-4, with D maybe TRBD1 (5 bases). Germline values: CDR1 LGHNA, CDR2 YNFKEQ. This CDR3 comprises 16 residues. V lost 3 bases to trimming and J lost 8 bases, with 19 bases between them. CDR3 bases: TGTGCCAGCAGCCATCTTCCGGGACCCGATCGGGAAAAACTGTTTTTT. It is translated as CASSHLPGPDREKLFF.

The sample holds a few counts of this clonotype. The chain employs TRBV28 and TRBJ2-7; D gene uncertain. The CDR3 sequence is 14 residues long. V lost 6 bases, J lost 3 bases, and 15 bases lay in between. Germline V lookup: CDR1 MDHEN, CDR2 SYDVKM. This CDR3 is CASSPLRAFYEQYF. The DNA for the CDR3 is TGTGCCAGCAGCCCCCTCCGGGCCTTCTACGAGCAGTACTTC. Drawing the rest from reference TRBV28 and TRBJ2-7, the complete variable domain is DVKVTQSSRYLVKRTGEKVFLECVQDMDHENMFWYRQDPGLGLRLIYFSYDVKMKEKGDIPEGYSVSREKKERFSLILESASTNQTSMYLCASSPLRAFYEQYFGPGTRLTVT.

This clonotype occurred many times. CDR3 sequence reads: CASSPYWGRDVGTEAFF. The CDR3 DNA reads as TGTGCCAGCTCACCCTACTGGGGCAGGGATGTGGGGACTGAAGCTTTCTTT. V gene TRBV18 combines with J gene TRBJ1-1, with D perhaps TRBD1 (5 bases). CDR1 and CDR2 from the germline V gene are KGHSH and LQKENI. This CDR3 region has 17 residues. V was trimmed by 3 bases and J by 5 bases, leaving 22 bases between them.

In its sample, this clonotype was seen many times. The V call is TRBV7-2, the J call TRBJ1-6; D remains unclear. V was trimmed by 1 base and J by 5 bases, leaving 9 bases between them. The CDR3 is 15 amino acids. Germline CDR1 SGHTA, CDR2 FQGNSA. The CDR3 bases are TGTGCCAGCAGCTTAGAGGGCAGTGATAATTCACCCCTCCACTTT. Amino acids: CASSLEGSDNSPLHF.

In this sample, this clonotype turned up a few times. The genes are TRBV5-5 and TRBJ2-3; TRBD1 might be the D (7 bases). This CDR3 comprises 19 residues. Germline V gives CDR1 SGHKS, CDR2 YYEKEE (reference sequence). Trimming stripped 2 bases from V and 2 bases from J, with 24 bases between. CDR3 in DNA: TGTGCCAGCAGCTTCAGACTAAACAGGGGAGGTGGCAACACAGATACGCAGTATTTT. Translated, it gives CASSFRLNRGGGNTDTQYF.

This clonotype was recorded once. The chain couples TRBV2 to TRBJ2-5, with unresolved D. Per germline, CDR1 SNHLY and CDR2 FYNNEI. The CDR3 runs to 12 residues. The V end was cut by 4 bases, the J end by 4 bases, with 7 bases between. The CDR3 DNA sequence: TGTGCCAGCAGTGCCCCACCAGAGACCCAGTACTTC. The encoded protein is CASSAPPETQYF.